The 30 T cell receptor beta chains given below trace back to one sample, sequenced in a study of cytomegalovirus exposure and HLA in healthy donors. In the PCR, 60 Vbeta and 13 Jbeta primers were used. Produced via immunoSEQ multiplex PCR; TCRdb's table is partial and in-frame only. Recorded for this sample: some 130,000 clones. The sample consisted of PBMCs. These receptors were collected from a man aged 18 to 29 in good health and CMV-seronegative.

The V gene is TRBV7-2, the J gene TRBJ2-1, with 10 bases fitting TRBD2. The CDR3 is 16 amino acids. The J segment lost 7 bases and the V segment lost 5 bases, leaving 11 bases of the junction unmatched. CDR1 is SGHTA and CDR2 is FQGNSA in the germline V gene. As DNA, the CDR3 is TGTGCCAGCAGCGTAAACCTAGCGGGAGTAGGGAATGAGCAGTTCTTC. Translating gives CASSVNLAGVGNEQFF.

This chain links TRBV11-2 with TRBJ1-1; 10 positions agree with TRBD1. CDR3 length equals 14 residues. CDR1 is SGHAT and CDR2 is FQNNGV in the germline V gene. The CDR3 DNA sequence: TGTGTCACCAAGACAGGGGGCGCGGGAACTGAAGCTTTCTTT. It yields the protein CVTKTGGAGTEAFF.

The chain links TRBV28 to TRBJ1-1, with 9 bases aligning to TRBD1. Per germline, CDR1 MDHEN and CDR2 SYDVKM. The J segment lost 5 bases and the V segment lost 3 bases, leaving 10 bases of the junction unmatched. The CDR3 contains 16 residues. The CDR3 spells CASSFTGGSSRTEAFF. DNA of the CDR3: TGTGCCAGCAGTTTCACAGGGGGCTCAAGTAGGACTGAAGCTTTCTTT.

CDR3 DNA: TGTGCCAGCAGCTCCCAGGGGGTCAATCAGCCCCAGCATTTT. It is translated as CASSSQGVNQPQHF. This chain joins TRBV5-4 and TRBJ1-5; 7 nucleotides match TRBD1. Germline CDR1 reads SGHNT; CDR2 reads YYREEE (reference sequence). This CDR3 has 14 amino acids. Losses at the gene ends were 3 bases for V and 3 bases for J; bases not matched to a gene: 3.

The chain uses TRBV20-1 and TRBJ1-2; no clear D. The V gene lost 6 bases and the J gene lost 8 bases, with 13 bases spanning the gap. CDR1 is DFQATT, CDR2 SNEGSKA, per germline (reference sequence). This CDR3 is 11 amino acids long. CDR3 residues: CSATPIYGYTF. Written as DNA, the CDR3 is TGCAGTGCCACCCCCATCTACGGCTACACCTTC.

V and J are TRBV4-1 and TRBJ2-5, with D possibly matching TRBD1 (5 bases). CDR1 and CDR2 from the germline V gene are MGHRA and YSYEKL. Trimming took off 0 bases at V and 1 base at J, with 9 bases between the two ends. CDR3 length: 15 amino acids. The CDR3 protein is CASSQDRGAQETQYF. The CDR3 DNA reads TGCGCCAGCAGCCAAGATAGGGGCGCCCAAGAGACCCAGTACTTC.

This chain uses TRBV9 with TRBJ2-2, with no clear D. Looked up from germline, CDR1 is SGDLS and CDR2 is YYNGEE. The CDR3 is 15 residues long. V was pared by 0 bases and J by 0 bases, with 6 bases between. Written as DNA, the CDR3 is TGTGCCAGCAGCGTAGTGTCGTCGAACACCGGGGAGCTGTTTTTT. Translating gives CASSVVSSNTGELFF.

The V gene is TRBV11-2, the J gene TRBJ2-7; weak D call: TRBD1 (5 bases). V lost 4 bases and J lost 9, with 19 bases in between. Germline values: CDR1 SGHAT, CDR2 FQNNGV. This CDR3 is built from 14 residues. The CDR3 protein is CASSSLRGSVRQYF. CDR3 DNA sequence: TGTGCCAGCAGCTCTCTTAGGGGCTCTGTGCGGCAGTACTTC.

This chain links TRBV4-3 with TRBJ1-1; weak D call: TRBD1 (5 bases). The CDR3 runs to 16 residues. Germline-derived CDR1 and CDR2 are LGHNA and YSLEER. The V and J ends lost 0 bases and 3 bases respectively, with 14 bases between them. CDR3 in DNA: TGCGCCAGCAGCCAAGATCCGGAGGGGCAGGACACTGAAGCTTTCTTT. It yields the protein CASSQDPEGQDTEAFF.

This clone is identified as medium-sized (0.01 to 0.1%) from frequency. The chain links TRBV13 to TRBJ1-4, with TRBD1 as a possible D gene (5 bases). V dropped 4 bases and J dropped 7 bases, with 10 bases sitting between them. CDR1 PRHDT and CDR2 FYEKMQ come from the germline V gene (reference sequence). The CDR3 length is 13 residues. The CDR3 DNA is TGTGCCAGCAGCTCGCCTAGGGGTGAAAAACTGTTTTTT. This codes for CASSSPRGEKLFF.

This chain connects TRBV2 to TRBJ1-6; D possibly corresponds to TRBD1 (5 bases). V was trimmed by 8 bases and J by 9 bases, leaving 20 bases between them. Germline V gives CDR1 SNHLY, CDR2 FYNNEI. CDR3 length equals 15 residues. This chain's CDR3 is CASSRLSGGGSPLHF. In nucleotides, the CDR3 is TGTGCCAGCTCGCGCCTTTCCGGGGGTGGTTCACCCCTCCACTTT.

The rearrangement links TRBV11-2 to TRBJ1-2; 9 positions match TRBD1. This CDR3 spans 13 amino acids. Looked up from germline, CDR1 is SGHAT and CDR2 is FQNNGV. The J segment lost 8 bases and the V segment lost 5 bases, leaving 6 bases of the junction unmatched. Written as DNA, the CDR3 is TGTGCCAGCAGCAAGGACAGGGGTCGCGGCTACACCTTC. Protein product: CASSKDRGRGYTF.

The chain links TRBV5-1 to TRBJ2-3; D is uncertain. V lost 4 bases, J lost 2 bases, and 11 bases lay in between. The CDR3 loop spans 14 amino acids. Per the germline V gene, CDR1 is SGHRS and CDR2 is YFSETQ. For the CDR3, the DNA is TGCGCCAGCAGCCCCCCGCGGAACACAGATACGCAGTATTTT. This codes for CASSPPRNTDTQYF.

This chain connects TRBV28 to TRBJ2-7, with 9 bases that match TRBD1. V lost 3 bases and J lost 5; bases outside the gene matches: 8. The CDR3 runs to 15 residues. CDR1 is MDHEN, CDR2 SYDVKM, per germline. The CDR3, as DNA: TGTGCCAGCAGTTTCATAGGGGGACAGGGTCACGAGCAGTACTTC. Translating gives CASSFIGGQGHEQYF. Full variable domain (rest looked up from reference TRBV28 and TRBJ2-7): DVKVTQSSRYLVKRTGEKVFLECVQDMDHENMFWYRQDPGLGLRLIYFSYDVKMKEKGDIPEGYSVSREKKERFSLILESASTNQTSMYLCASSFIGGQGHEQYFGPGTRLTVT.

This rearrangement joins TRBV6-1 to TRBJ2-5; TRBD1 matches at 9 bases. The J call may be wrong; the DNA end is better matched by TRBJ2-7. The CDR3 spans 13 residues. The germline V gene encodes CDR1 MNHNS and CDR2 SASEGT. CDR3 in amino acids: CASSVQGAGEQYF. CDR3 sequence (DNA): TGTGCCAGCAGTGTACAGGGGGCAGGCGAGCAGTACTTC.

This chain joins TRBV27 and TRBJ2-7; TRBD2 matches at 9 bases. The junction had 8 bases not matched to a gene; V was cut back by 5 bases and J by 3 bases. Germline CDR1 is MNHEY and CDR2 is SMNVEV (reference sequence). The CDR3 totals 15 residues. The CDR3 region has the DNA TGTGCCAGCAGTCAAACAACTAGCGGGTTCTACGAGCAGTACTTC. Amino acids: CASSQTTSGFYEQYF.

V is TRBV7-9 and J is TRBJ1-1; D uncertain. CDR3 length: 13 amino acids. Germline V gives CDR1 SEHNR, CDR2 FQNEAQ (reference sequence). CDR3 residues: CATAKVANTEAFF. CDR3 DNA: TGTGCTACAGCCAAGGTTGCGAACACTGAAGCTTTCTTT.

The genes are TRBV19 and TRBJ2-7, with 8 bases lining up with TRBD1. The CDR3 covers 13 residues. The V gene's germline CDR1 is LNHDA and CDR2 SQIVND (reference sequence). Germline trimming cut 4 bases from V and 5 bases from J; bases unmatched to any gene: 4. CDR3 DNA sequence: TGTGCCAGTAGTACCGACAGGGGTAACGAGCAGTACTTC. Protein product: CASSTDRGNEQYF.

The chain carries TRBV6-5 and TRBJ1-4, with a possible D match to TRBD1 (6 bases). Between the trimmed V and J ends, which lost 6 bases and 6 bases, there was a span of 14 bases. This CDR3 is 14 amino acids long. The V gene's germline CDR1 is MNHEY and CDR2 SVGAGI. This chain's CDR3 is CASSPGQSYEKLFF. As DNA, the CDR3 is TGTGCCAGCAGCCCCGGACAGAGTTATGAAAAACTGTTTTTT.

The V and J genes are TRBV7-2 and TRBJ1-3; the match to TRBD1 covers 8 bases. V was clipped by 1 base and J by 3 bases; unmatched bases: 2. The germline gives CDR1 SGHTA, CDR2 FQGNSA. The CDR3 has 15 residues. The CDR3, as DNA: TGTGCCAGCAGCTTAGACAGGGGGGTTGGAAACACCATATATTTT. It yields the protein CASSLDRGVGNTIYF.

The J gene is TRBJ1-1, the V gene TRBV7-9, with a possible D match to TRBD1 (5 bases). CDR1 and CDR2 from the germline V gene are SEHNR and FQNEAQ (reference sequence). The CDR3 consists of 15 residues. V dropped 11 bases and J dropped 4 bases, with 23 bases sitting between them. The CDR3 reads CARNTRGGGVTEAFF. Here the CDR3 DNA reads TGTGCCCGCAACACAAGGGGCGGGGGAGTCACTGAAGCTTTCTTT. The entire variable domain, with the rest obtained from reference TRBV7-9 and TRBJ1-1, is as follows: DTGVSQNPRHKITKRGQNVTFRCDPISEHNRLYWYRQTLGQGPEFLTYFQNEAQLEKSRLLSDRFSAERPKGSFSTLEIQRTEQGDSAMYLCARNTRGGGVTEAFFGQGTRLTVV.

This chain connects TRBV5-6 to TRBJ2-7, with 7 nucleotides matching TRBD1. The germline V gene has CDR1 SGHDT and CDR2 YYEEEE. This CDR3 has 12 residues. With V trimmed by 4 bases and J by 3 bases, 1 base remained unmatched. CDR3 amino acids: CASSRDSYEQYF. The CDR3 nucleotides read TGTGCCAGCAGCAGGGACAGCTACGAGCAGTACTTC.

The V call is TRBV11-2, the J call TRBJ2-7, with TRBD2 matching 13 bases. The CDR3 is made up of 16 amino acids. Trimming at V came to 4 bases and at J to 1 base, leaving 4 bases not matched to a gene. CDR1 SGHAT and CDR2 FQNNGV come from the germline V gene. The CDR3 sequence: CASSSVTSGRSYEQYF. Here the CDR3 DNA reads TGTGCCAGCAGCTCCGTGACTAGCGGGAGGTCCTACGAGCAGTACTTC.

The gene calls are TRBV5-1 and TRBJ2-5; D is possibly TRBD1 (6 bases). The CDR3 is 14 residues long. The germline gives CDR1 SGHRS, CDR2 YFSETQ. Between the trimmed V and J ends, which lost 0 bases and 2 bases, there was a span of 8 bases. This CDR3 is CASSLGQAQETQYF. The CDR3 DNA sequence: TGCGCCAGCAGCTTGGGACAGGCACAAGAGACCCAGTACTTC.

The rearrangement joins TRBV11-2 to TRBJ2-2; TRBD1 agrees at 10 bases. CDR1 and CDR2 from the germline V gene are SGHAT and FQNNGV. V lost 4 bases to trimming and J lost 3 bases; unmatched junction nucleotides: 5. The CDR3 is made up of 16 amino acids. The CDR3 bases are TGTGCCAGCAGCTCCTCAGACAGGGGGCACACCGGGGAGCTGTTTTTT. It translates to CASSSSDRGHTGELFF.

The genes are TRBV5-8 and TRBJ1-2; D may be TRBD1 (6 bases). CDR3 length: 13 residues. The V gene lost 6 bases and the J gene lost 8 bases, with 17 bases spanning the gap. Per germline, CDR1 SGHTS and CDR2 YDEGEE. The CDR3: CASIGDIRRGYTF. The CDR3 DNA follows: TGTGCCAGCATCGGGGACATTCGTCGGGGCTACACCTTC.

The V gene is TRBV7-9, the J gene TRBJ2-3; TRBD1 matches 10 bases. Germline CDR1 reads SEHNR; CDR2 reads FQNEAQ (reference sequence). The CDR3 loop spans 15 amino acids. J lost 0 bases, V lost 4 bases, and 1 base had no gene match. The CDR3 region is CASSSGQGSTDTQYF. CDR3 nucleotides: TGTGCCAGCAGCTCGGGACAGGGGAGCACAGATACGCAGTATTTT.

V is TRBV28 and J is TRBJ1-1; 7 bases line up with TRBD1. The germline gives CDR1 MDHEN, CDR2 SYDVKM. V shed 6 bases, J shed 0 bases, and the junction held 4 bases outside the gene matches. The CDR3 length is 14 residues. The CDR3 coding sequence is TGTGCCAGCAGAACGGGACAGATGAACACTGAAGCTTTCTTT. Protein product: CASRTGQMNTEAFF.

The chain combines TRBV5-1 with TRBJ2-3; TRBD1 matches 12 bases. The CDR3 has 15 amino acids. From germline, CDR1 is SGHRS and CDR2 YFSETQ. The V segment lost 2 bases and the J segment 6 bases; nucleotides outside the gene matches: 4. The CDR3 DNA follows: TGCGCCAGCAGCTTCCGGGACAGGGGGCGGGATACGCAGTATTTT. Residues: CASSFRDRGRDTQYF.

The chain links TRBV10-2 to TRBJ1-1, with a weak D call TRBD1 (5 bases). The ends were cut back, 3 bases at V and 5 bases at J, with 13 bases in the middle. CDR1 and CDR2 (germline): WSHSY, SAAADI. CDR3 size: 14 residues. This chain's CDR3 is CASSDRTRVTEAFF. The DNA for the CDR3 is TGCGCCAGCAGTGACCGGACAAGGGTAACTGAAGCTTTCTTT.